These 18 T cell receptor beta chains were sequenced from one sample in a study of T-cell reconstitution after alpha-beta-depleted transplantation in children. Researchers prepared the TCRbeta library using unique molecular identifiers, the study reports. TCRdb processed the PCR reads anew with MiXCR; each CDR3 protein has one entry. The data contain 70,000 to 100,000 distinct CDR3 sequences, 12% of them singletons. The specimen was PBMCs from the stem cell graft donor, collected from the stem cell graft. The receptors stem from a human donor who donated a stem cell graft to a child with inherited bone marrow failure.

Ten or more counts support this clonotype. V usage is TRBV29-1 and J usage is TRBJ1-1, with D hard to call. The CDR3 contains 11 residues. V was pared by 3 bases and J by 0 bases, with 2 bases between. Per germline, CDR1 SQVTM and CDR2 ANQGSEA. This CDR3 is CSVEVNTEAFF. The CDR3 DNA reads TGCAGCGTTGAGGTGAACACTGAAGCTTTCTTT.

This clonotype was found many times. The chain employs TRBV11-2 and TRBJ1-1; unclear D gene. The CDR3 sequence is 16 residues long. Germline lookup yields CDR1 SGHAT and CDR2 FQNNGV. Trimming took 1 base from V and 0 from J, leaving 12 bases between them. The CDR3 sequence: CASSLVNVGMNTEAFF. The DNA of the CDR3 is TGTGCCAGCAGCTTAGTGAATGTAGGGATGAACACTGAAGCTTTCTTT.

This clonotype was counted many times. In nucleotides, the CDR3 is TGTGCCAGCAGCAGCGGGACACCGTCTCAGGGTGAGCAGTTCTTC. Translating it yields CASSSGTPSQGEQFF. This sequence joins TRBV7-2 and TRBJ2-1, with TRBD2 as a possible D gene (7 bases). V lost 5 bases to trimming and J lost 9 bases, with 20 bases between them. This CDR3 region has 15 residues. CDR1 and CDR2 from the germline V gene are SGHTA and FQGNSA. The variable domain in full, with the rest retrieved from reference TRBV7-2 and TRBJ2-1, is GAGVSQSPSNKVTEKGKDVELRCDPISGHTALYWYRQSLGQGLEFLIYFQGNSAPDKSGLPSDRFSAERTGGSVSTLTIQRTQQEDSAVYLCASSSGTPSQGEQFFGPGTRLTVL.

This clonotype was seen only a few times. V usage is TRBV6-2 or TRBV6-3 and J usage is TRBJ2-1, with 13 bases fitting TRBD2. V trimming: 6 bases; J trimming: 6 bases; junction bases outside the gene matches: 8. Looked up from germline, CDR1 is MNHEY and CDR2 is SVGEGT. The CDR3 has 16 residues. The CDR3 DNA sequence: TGTGCCAGCAGGTATACTAGCGGGGGGGCGGCCAATGAGCAGTTCTTC. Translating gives CASRYTSGGAANEQFF.

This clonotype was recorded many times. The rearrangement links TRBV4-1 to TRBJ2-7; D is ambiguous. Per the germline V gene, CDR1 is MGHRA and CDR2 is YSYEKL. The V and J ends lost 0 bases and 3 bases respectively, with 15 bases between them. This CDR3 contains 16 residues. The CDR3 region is CASSQEAPVGYYEQYF. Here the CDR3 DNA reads TGCGCCAGCAGCCAAGAGGCGCCGGTCGGGTACTACGAGCAGTACTTC.

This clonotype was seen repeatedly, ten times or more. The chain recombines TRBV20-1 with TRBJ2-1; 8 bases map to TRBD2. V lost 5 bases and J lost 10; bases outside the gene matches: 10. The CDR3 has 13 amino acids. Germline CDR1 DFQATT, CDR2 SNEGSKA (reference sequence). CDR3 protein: CSAPGLGPSEQFF. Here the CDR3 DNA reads TGCAGTGCTCCGGGACTAGGCCCGTCGGAGCAGTTCTTC.

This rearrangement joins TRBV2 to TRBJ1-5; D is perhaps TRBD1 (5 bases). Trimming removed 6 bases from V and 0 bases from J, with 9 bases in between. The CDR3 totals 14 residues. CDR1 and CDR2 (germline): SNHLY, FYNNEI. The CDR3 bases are TGTGCCAGCAGCCGACAGATTAGCAATCAGCCCCAGCATTTT. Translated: CASSRQISNQPQHF.

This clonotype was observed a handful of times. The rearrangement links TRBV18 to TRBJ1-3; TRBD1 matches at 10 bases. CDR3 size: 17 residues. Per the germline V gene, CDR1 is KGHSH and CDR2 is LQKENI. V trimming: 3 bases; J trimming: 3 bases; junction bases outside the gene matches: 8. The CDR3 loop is CASSPRDRGSDGNTIYF. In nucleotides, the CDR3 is TGTGCCAGCTCACCCCGGGACAGGGGATCTGATGGAAACACCATATATTTT.

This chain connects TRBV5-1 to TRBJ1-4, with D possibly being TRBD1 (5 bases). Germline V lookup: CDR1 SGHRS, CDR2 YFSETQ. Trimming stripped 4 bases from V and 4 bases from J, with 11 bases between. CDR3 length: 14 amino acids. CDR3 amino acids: CASSPGPSNEKLFF. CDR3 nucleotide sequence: TGCGCCAGCAGCCCGGGACCGAGTAATGAAAAACTGTTTTTT.

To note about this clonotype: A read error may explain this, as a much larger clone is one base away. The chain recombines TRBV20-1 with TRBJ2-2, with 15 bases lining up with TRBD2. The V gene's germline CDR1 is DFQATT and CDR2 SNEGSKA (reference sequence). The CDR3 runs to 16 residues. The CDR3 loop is CCARDGLAGGTGELFF. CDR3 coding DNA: TGCTGTGCTAGAGACGGACTAGCGGGGGGGACCGGGGAGCTGTTTTTT.

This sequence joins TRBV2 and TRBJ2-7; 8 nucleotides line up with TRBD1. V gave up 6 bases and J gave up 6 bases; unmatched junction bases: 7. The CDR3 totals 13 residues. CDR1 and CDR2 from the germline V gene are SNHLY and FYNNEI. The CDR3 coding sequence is TGTGCCAGCAGCAGGACAGGGTTCTTCGAGCAGTACTTC. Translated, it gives CASSRTGFFEQYF.

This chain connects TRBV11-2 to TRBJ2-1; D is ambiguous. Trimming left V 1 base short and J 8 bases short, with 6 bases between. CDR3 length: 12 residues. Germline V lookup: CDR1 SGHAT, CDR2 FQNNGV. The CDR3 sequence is CASSLGLDEQFF. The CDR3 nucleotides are TGTGCCAGCAGCTTAGGCCTCGATGAGCAGTTCTTC.

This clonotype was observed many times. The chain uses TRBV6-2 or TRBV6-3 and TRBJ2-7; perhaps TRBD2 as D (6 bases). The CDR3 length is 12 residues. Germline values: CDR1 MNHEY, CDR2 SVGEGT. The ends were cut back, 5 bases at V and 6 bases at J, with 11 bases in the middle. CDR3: CASSQRVSEQYF. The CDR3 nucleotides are TGTGCCAGCAGTCAGCGGGTTTCCGAGCAGTACTTC.

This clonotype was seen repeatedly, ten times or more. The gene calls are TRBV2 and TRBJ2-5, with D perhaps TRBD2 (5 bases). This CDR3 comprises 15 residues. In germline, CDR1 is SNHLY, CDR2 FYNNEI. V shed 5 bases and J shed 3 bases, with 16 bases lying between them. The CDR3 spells CASSPIAYIEETQYF. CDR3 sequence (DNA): TGTGCCAGCAGTCCCATAGCGTACATAGAAGAGACCCAGTACTTC.

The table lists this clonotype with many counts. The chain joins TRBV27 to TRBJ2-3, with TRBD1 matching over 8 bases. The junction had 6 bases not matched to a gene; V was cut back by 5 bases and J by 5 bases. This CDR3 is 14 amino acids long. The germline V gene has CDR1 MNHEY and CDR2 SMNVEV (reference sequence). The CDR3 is CASSLTGGKDTQYF. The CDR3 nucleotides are TGTGCCAGCAGTCTTACAGGGGGTAAAGATACGCAGTATTTT.

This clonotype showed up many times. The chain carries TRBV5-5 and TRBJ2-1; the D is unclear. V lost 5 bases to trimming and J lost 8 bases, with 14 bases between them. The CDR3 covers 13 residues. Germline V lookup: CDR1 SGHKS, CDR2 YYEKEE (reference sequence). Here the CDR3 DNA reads TGTGCCAGCAGTCTACCCCCAATCGATGAGCAGTTCTTC. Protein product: CASSLPPIDEQFF.

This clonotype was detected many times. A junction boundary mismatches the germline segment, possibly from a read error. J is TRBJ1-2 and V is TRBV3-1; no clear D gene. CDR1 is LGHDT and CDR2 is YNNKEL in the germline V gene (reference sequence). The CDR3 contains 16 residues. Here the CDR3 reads CASSQEGGRPPTAQNF. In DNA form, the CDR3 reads TGTGCCAGCAGCCAAGAAGGTGGCAGACCCCCAACGGCCCAGAACTTC.

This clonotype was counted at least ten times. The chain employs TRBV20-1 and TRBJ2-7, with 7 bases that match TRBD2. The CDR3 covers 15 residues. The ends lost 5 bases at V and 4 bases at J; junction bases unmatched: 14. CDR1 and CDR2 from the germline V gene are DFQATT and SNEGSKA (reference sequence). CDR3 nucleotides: TGCAGTGCTTTTTCCCCAGGCGGGAGCGGGTACGAGCAGTACTTC. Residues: CSAFSPGGSGYEQYF.